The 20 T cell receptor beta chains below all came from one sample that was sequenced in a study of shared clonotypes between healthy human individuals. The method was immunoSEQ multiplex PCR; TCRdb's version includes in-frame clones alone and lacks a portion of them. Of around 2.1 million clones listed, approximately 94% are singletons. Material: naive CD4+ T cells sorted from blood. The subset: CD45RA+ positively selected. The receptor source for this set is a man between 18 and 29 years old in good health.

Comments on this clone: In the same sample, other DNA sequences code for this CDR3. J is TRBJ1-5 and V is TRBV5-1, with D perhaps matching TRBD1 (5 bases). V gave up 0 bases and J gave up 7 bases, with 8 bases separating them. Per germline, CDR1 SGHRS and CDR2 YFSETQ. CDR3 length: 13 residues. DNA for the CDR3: TGCGCCAGCAGCTTGGACGGGGGGCAGCCCCAGCATTTT. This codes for CASSLDGGQPQHF. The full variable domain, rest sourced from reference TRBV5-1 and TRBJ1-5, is KAGVTQTPRYLIKTRGQQVTLSCSPISGHRSVSWYQQTPGQGLQFLFEYFSETQRNKGNFPGRFSGRQFSNSRSEMNVSTLELGDSALYLCASSLDGGQPQHFGDGTRLSIL.

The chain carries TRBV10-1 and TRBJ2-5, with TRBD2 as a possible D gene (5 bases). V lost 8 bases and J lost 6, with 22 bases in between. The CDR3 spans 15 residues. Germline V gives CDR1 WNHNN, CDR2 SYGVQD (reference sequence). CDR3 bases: TGCGCCAGCTCTTCTACACGGGGTTATGGGAAGACCCAGTACTTC. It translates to CASSSTRGYGKTQYF.

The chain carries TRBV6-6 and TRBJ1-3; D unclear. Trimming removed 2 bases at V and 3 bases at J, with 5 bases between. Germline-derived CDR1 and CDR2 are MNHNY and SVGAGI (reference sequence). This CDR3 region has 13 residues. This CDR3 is CASSYEHGNTIYF. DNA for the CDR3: TGTGCCAGCAGTTACGAACATGGAAACACCATATATTTT.

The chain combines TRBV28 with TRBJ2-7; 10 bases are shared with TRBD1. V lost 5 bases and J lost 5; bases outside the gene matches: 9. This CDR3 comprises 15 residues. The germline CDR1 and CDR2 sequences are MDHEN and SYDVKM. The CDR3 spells CASSTSGTGVNEQYF. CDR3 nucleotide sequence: TGTGCCAGCAGTACCTCCGGGACAGGGGTTAACGAGCAGTACTTC.

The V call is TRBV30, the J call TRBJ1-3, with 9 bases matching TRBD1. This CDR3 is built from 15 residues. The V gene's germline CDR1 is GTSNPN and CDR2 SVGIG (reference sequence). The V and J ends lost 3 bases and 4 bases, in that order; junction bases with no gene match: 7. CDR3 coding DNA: TGTGCCTGGAGGGACAGGGGAATCCGAGGAAACACCATATATTTT. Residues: CAWRDRGIRGNTIYF.

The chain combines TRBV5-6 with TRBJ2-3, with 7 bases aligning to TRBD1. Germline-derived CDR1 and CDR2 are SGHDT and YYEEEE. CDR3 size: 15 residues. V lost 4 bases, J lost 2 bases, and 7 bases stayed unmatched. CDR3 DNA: TGTGCCAGCAGCAGGGGACAGTTAAACACAGATACGCAGTATTTT. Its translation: CASSRGQLNTDTQYF.

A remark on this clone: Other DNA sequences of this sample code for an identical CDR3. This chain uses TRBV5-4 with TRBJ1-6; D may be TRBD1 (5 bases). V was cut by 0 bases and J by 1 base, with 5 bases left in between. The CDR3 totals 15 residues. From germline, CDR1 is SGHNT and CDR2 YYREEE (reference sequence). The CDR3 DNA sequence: TGTGCCAGCAGCTTGGGGACATCCTATAATTCACCCCTCCACTTT. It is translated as CASSLGTSYNSPLHF.

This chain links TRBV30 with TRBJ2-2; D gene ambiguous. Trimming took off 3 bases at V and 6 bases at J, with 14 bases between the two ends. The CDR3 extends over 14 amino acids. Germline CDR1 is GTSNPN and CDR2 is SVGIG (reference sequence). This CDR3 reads CAWRAWVESGELFF. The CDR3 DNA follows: TGTGCCTGGAGAGCCTGGGTAGAATCCGGGGAGCTGTTTTTT.

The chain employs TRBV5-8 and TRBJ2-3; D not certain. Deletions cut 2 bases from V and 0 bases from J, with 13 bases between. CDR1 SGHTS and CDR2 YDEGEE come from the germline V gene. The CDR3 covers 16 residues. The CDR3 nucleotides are TGTGCCAGCAGCTTTATCATTCCAGGAAGCACAGATACGCAGTATTTT. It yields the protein CASSFIIPGSTDTQYF.

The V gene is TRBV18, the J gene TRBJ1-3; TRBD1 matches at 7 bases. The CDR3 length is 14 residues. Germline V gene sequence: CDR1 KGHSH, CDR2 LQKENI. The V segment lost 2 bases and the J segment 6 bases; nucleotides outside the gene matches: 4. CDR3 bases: TGTGCCAGCTCACCAGGGACAGAGACAAACACCATATATTTT. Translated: CASSPGTETNTIYF.

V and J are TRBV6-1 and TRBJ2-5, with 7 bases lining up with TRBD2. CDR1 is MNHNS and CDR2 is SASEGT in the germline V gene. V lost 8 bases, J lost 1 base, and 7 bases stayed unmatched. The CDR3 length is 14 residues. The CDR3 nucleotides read TGTGCCAGCGGCAGCCTAGCGGTCCAAGAGACCCAGTACTTC. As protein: CASGSLAVQETQYF.

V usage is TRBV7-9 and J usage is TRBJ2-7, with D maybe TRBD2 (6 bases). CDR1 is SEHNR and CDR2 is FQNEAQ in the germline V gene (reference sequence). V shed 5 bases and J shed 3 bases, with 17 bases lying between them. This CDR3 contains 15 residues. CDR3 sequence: CASSDLGEARYEQYF. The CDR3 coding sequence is TGTGCCAGCAGCGACCTGGGGGAGGCCCGCTACGAGCAGTACTTC.

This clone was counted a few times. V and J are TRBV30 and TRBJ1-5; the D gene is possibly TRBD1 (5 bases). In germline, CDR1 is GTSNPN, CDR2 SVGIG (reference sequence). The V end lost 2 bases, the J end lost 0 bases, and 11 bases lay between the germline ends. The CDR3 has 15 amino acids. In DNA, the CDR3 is TGTGCCTGGAGTCGGGGCGTCTATAGCAATCAGCCCCAGCATTTT. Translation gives CAWSRGVYSNQPQHF.

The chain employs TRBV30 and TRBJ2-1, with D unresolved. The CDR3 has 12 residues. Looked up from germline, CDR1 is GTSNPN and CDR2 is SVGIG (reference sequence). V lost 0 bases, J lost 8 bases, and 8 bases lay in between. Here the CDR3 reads CAWSVVRHEQFF. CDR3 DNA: TGTGCCTGGAGTGTAGTACGGCATGAGCAGTTCTTC.

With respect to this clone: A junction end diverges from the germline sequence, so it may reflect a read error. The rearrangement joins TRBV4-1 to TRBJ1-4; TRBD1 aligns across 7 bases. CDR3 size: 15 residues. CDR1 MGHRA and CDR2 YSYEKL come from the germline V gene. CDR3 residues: CASSQALTGYEKPFF. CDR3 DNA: TGCGCCAGCAGCCAAGCCTTGACAGGGTACGAAAAACCGTTTTTT.

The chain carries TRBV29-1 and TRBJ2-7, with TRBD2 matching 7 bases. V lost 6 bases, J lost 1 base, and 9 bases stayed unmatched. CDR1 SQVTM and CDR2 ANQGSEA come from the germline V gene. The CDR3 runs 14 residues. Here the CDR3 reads CSVRGWGESYEQYF. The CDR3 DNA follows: TGCAGCGTGCGGGGGTGGGGAGAATCCTACGAGCAGTACTTC.

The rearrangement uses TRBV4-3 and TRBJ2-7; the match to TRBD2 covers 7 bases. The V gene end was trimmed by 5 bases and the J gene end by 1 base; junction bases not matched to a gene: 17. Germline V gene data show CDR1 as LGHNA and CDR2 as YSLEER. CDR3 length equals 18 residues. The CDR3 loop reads CASSEHDGLAEGSYEQYF. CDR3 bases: TGCGCCAGCAGCGAACATGACGGCCTAGCGGAGGGGTCCTACGAGCAGTACTTC.

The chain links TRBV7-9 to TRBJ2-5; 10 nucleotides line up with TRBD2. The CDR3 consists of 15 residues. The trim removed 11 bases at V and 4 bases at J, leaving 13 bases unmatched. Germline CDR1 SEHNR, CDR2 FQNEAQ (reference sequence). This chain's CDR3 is CASQRGAGGPETQYF. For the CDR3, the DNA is TGTGCCTCCCAGAGGGGAGCGGGGGGGCCAGAGACCCAGTACTTC.

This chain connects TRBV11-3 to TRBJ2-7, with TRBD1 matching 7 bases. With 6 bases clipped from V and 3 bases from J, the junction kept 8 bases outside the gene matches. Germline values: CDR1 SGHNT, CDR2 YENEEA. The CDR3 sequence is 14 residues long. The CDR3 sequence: CASRTGLDLYEQYF. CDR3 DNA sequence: TGTGCCAGCAGGACAGGGTTAGACCTCTACGAGCAGTACTTC.

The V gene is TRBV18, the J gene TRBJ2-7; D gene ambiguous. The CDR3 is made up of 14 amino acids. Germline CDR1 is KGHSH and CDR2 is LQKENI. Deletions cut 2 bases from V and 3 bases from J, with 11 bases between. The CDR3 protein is CASSPGPPFYEQYF. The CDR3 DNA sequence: TGTGCCAGCTCACCAGGGCCCCCCTTCTACGAGCAGTACTTC.